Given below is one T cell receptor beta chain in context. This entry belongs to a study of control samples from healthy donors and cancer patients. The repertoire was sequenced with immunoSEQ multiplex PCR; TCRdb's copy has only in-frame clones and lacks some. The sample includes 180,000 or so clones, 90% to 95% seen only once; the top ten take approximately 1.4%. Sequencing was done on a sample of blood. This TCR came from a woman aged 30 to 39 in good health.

The CDR3 DNA sequence: TGTGCCAGCAGTTTAGCGGCCTACGAGCAGTACTTC. It codes for CASSLAAYEQYF. The rearrangement links TRBV28 to TRBJ2-7; D is uncertain. Germline-derived CDR1 and CDR2 are MDHEN and SYDVKM. This CDR3 comprises 12 residues. Trimming left V 2 bases short and J 2 bases short, with 4 bases between.